This T cell receptor (beta chain) originates from a study of somatic mutations in cytotoxic T cells in rheumatoid arthritis (dated by TCRdb to about 2017). Looking at the study overall: Patient peripheral blood (around 30 ml EDTA) was drawn right after diagnosis and before any treatment started. In newly diagnosed rheumatoid arthritis without treatment, the study examined if expanded CD8+ T-cell clones harbor somatic mutations, relying on TCRB deep sequencing to characterize clonality. TCRB deep sequencing covered 50 to 75 patients with rheumatoid arthritis along with around 22 healthy controls. Sorted V beta1+ cells also underwent TCRB sequencing, and some V beta antibody-stained T-cell populations were flow-sorted at nearly 100% purity on a FACSAria II or Sony SH800. Median age was essentially the same in the patient group and the control group. The research as a whole found: No adjustment for multiple comparisons was made for the slight TRBV07 underrepresentation in patients. Rheumatoid arthritis patients and age-matched healthy controls did not significantly differ in CD8+ T-cell clonality. Healthy controls showed no age-related increase in CD8+ clonality, whereas patients did (Spearman r ~ 0.49). Several identical CD8+ TCRB sequences were found in both blood and synovial fluid, and in about an eighth of the roughly 60 patients the largest CD8+ clone exceeded 20% of CD8+ cells. It was unknown which antigens the expanded CD8+ clones targeted, and their absence from virus-specific databases did not exclude viral specificity.

Positive magnetic bead selection on an AutoMACS was used to isolate CD4+ and CD8+ cells, with flow cytometry used to check purity. After a first flow cytometry screen using a TCR V beta antibody panel, clonal expansions were characterized through TCRB deep sequencing of sorted CD8+ fractions. Isolation of peripheral blood mononuclear cells was done through Ficoll-Paque PLUS density gradient separation. DNA from CD4-enriched, CD8-enriched or PBMC samples was extracted using Nucleospin Tissue or Tissue XS kits and then quantified on a Qubit 2.0 fluorometer. On this clone itself: Its target antigen remains unknown. No per-base quality is available; no much larger clone lies one base away.

V is pruned by 4 bases and J by 6 bases, leaving 8 bases of the junction without a gene match. The CDR3, cysteine through phenylalanine, is 15 amino acids long. Kept here is only the CDR3 DNA, which spans 45 bases and is read in frame from base 1. CDR1 and CDR2, looked up from the germline V gene (reference sequence), are MNHEY and SMNVEV. Sequencing of TCRB CDR3 was done on genomic DNA with the immunoSEQ assay. In the original analysis: When patient CD8+ clones exceeding 1% were checked against published virus-specific TCRB sequences, only a few matched. Analyses were restricted to productive TCRB rearrangements. Clonality was calculated as a Shannon entropy-based productive clonality index, and a clone was defined by a unique TCRB CDR3 sequence. Repertoire overlap between two samples was calculated from the template counts of each clone relative to total templates per sample. V-gene usage from TCRB sequencing and V-gene usage measured by flow cytometry were correlated (Spearman r of 0.61). TCRdb mirrors the immuneACCESS table, restricted to in-frame sequences. Some clones are absent from its copies; in checked studies, under half trace to an unresolved V gene, and the reason for the others is unknown. V and J calls and clone size are those listed in that table; D and trimming were worked out from the DNA. This sample lists 9,000 to 9,500 clones; 75% to 80% were detected once. Just over 35% of the sample rests with the top ten.

The chain was built from TRBV27 and TRBJ1-5; 8 middle bases align to TRBD1. Input material: CD8+ T cells sorted from blood. The sequence derives from an adult with rheumatoid arthritis. CDR3 protein: CASSSGSGGGQPQHF. The sequenced DNA is TGTGCCAGCAGTTCCGGTTCAGGGGGCGGTCAGCCCCAGCATTTT.